The 3 T cell receptor beta chains in this list originate from one sample, sequenced in a study of blood T cell repertoires in COVID-19. Profiling relied on immunoSEQ multiplex PCR, and the TCRdb table lists in-frame clones only, not all of them. The data show some 260,000 clones, with 70% to 90% seen just once and approximately 1.6% held by the top ten. The sample taken for sequencing was PBMCs or T cells enriched from blood (not recorded which). The receptor set was obtained from a man between 35 and 55 years old who had recovered from COVID-19.

The V and J genes are TRBV5-1 and TRBJ1-2; a weak D match, TRBD1 (5 bases). Trimming took 0 bases from V and 4 from J, leaving 13 bases between them. The CDR3 is 15 amino acids. Germline CDR1 SGHRS, CDR2 YFSETQ. Here the CDR3 DNA reads TGCGCCAGCAGCTTGGGGGCAGGGCGCGGCTATGGCTACACCTTC. The encoded protein is CASSLGAGRGYGYTF. Full variable domain (outside the CDR3, taken from reference TRBV5-1 and TRBJ1-2): KAGVTQTPRYLIKTRGQQVTLSCSPISGHRSVSWYQQTPGQGLQFLFEYFSETQRNKGNFPGRFSGRQFSNSRSEMNVSTLELGDSALYLCASSLGAGRGYGYTFGSGTRLTVV.

The V and J genes are TRBV6-6 and TRBJ1-1, with D possibly being TRBD1 (6 bases). Trimming removed 2 bases at V and 0 bases at J, with 7 bases between. Germline lookup yields CDR1 MNHNY and CDR2 SVGAGI (reference sequence). The CDR3 runs to 14 residues. The CDR3 nucleotides read TGTGCCAGCAGTTACGGACAGATGAACACTGAAGCTTTCTTT. Protein sequence: CASSYGQMNTEAFF.

V and J are TRBV3-1 (or the pseudogene TRBV3-2) and TRBJ1-3; no clear D. Per the germline V gene, CDR1 is LGHDT and CDR2 is YNNKEL (reference sequence). Trimming stripped 4 bases from V and 4 bases from J, with 11 bases between. The CDR3 totals 14 residues. For the CDR3, the DNA is TGTGCCAGCAGCCCATCCGATCAGGGAAACACCATATATTTT. Encoded protein: CASSPSDQGNTIYF.